What follows are 14 T cell receptor beta chains derived from one specimen sequenced in a study of tumor T cells in aggressive B-cell lymphoma. Some clones are missing from TCRdb's copy, which holds only in-frame ones; the method was immunoSEQ multiplex PCR. The sample lists roughly 4,000 clones, over 70% occurring once. What was sequenced was tumor tissue. The receptors were gathered from an adult with diffuse large B cell lymphoma.

The chain joins TRBV5-8 to TRBJ1-1; 7 bases align to TRBD1. Per the germline V gene, CDR1 is SGHTS and CDR2 is YDEGEE. The CDR3 has 13 amino acids. V dropped 5 bases and J dropped 2; count of bases not matched to a gene: 3. CDR3 amino acids: CASRRQGNTEAFF. The CDR3 DNA reads as TGTGCCAGCAGACGACAGGGTAACACTGAAGCTTTCTTT.

This rearrangement joins TRBV11-2 to TRBJ2-1; 13 nucleotides align to TRBD2. Germline CDR1 is SGHAT and CDR2 is FQNNGV. J was trimmed by 8 bases and V by 1 base; bases with no gene match: 8. The CDR3 is 17 amino acids. The CDR3 protein is CASSLVTPGLAGYEQFF. The CDR3 DNA is TGTGCCAGCAGCTTAGTCACCCCGGGACTAGCGGGATATGAGCAGTTCTTC. Based on the CDR3 plus reference TRBV11-2 and TRBJ2-1, the full variable domain is EAGVAQSPRYKIIEKRQSVAFWCNPISGHATLYWYQQILGQGPKLLIQFQNNGVVDDSQLPKDRFSAERLKGVDSTLKIQPAKLEDSAVYLCASSLVTPGLAGYEQFFGPGTRLTVL.

The table lists this clone with a few counts. The chain carries TRBV11-2 and TRBJ2-3; 13 positions agree with TRBD2. The CDR3 has 13 residues. Germline V gives CDR1 SGHAT, CDR2 FQNNGV. J gave up 9 bases and V 5 bases, and 2 bases lay outside the gene matches. Written as DNA, the CDR3 is TGTGCCAGCAGCCCGACTAGCGGGAGGACGCAGTATTTT. As protein: CASSPTSGRTQYF.

This chain uses TRBV2 with TRBJ2-1; the match to TRBD1 covers 8 bases. Germline CDR1 reads SNHLY; CDR2 reads FYNNEI. The J segment lost 8 bases and the V segment lost 2 bases, leaving 8 bases of the junction unmatched. This CDR3 contains 15 residues. The CDR3 is CASSEWQGARDEQFF. CDR3 nucleotide sequence: TGTGCCAGCAGTGAATGGCAGGGGGCGAGGGATGAGCAGTTCTTC.

The chain has TRBV11-2 and TRBJ1-1, with unresolved D. The length of the CDR3 is 14 residues. With 3 bases removed from V and 1 base from J, the gap between germline ends came to 9 bases. Germline-derived CDR1 and CDR2 are SGHAT and FQNNGV. The chain's CDR3 is CASSFRHQNTEAFF. CDR3 nucleotides: TGTGCCAGCAGCTTCCGACACCAGAACACTGAAGCTTTCTTT.

The genes are TRBV9 and TRBJ2-3, with a possible D match to TRBD2 (7 bases). The V and J ends lost 4 bases and 0 bases respectively, with 15 bases between them. Germline CDR1 is SGDLS and CDR2 is YYNGEE. The CDR3 length is 16 residues. The CDR3: CASSSRGGDSTDTQYF. CDR3 sequence (DNA): TGTGCCAGCAGCTCCAGGGGAGGGGATAGCACAGATACGCAGTATTTT.

The V gene is TRBV28, the J gene TRBJ1-2; 8 bases line up with TRBD1. The CDR3 covers 13 residues. Trimming removed 6 bases from V and 8 bases from J; junction bases left unmatched: 8. Looked up from germline, CDR1 is MDHEN and CDR2 is SYDVKM. CDR3 in amino acids: CASSRGPAKGYTF. For the CDR3, the DNA is TGTGCCAGCAGCAGGGGGCCAGCGAAAGGCTACACCTTC.

The genes are TRBV4-2 and TRBJ2-1; TRBD2 might be the D (6 bases). Per germline, CDR1 LGHNA and CDR2 YNFKEQ. The V and J ends lost 0 bases and 7 bases respectively, with 16 bases between them. There are 16 residues in the CDR3. CDR3 sequence (DNA): TGTGCCAGCAGCCAAGATCCCACACTAGCCAGGAATGAGCAGTTCTTC. It encodes CASSQDPTLARNEQFF.

The chain links TRBV6-5 to TRBJ1-6, with 7 bases that match TRBD1. This CDR3 region has 14 residues. The ends lost 7 bases at V and 5 bases at J; junction bases unmatched: 5. Germline V lookup: CDR1 MNHEY, CDR2 SVGAGI. CDR3 nucleotides: TGTGCCAGCAAGGTTACAGGGGATAATTCACCCCTCCACTTT. It is translated as CASKVTGDNSPLHF.

The chain joins TRBV6-4 to TRBJ2-7, with D perhaps TRBD2 (6 bases). The CDR3 extends over 18 amino acids. Germline CDR1 and CDR2: MRHNA and SNTAGT. V lost 6 bases, J lost 0 bases, and 24 bases lay in between. The CDR3 DNA sequence: TGTGCCAGCAGCCAAAGGGTACGACTAGTGGGTCGCTCCTACGAGCAGTACTTC. Amino acid sequence: CASSQRVRLVGRSYEQYF.

Of note for this clone: Its ends do not fully match the called genes, so a read error is possible. The V call is TRBV27, the J call TRBJ2-6, with D possibly matching TRBD1 (5 bases). This CDR3 contains 18 residues. The germline V gene has CDR1 MNHEY and CDR2 SMNVEV (reference sequence). CDR3 region: CASSLVGSWNSGANVLTF. For the CDR3, the DNA is TGTGCCAGCAGTTTAGTTGGGTCGTGGAACTCTGGGGCTAACGTCCTGACTTTC. Together with reference TRBV27 and TRBJ2-6, the CDR3 gives the full variable domain: EAQVTQNPRYLITVTGKKLTVTCSQNMNHEYMSWYRQDPGLGLRQIYYSMNVEVTDKGDVPEGYKVSRKEKRNFPLILESPSPNQTSLYFCASSLVGSWNSGANVLTFGAGSRLTVL.

V gene TRBV5-6 combines with J gene TRBJ2-5; 7 nucleotides line up with TRBD2. The CDR3 consists of 17 residues. Germline trimming cut 1 base from V and 1 base from J; bases unmatched to any gene: 10. The germline gives CDR1 SGHDT, CDR2 YYEEEE. This CDR3 is CASSLRAGGSIQETQYF. Here the CDR3 DNA reads TGTGCCAGCAGCTTGAGGGCGGGCGGGAGTATCCAAGAGACCCAGTACTTC.

The chain recombines TRBV5-1 with TRBJ2-5; 9 nucleotides match TRBD2. The V segment lost 2 bases and the J segment 2 bases; nucleotides outside the gene matches: 7. Germline-derived CDR1 and CDR2 are SGHRS and YFSETQ. The CDR3 covers 16 residues. The CDR3 region is CASSFGERGEQETQYF. As DNA, the CDR3 is TGCGCCAGCAGCTTTGGAGAGCGGGGGGAGCAAGAGACCCAGTACTTC.

The CDR3 DNA is TGTGCCAGCAGCCAAGGCCTAGGGGGCAATCAGCCCCAGCATTTT. It translates to CASSQGLGGNQPQHF. The chain recombines TRBV14 with TRBJ1-5; D perhaps matches TRBD1 (5 bases). Trimming left V 1 base short and J 2 bases short, with 9 bases between. Germline assignment: CDR1 SGHDN and CDR2 FVKESK. This CDR3 comprises 15 residues.